This T cell receptor beta chain was retrieved from a study of cytotoxic CD8 clonotypes in ibrutinib-treated CLL. Broader study findings: Whereas clonality rose at ibrutinib response, it declined toward baseline at progression. Rare overall, public clonotypes shrank or held steady under therapy. Patients with sustained remission and those progressing were sampled at differing times.

Comment on this clone: Antigen unknown.

CDR1 is MNHEY, CDR2 SMNVEV, per germline (reference sequence). Trimming pared 8 bases from V and 3 bases from J, leaving 19 bases between. This CDR3 comprises 15 residues. This table comes from immunoSEQ multiplex PCR, and its TCRdb copy is limited to in-frame clones, with some not included. Of fewer than 100,000 clones in the sample, around 84% were seen once. The clonotype originates from a human donor with chronic lymphocytic leukemia. The V call is TRBV27, the J call TRBJ2-5; D might be TRBD2 (6 bases). The material sequenced was PBMCs, taken before ibrutinib treatment. The DNA of the CDR3 is TGTGCCAGCTCACCCCGCGGGACCTGGGAAGAGACCCAGTACTTC. Its translation is CASSPRGTWEETQYF.